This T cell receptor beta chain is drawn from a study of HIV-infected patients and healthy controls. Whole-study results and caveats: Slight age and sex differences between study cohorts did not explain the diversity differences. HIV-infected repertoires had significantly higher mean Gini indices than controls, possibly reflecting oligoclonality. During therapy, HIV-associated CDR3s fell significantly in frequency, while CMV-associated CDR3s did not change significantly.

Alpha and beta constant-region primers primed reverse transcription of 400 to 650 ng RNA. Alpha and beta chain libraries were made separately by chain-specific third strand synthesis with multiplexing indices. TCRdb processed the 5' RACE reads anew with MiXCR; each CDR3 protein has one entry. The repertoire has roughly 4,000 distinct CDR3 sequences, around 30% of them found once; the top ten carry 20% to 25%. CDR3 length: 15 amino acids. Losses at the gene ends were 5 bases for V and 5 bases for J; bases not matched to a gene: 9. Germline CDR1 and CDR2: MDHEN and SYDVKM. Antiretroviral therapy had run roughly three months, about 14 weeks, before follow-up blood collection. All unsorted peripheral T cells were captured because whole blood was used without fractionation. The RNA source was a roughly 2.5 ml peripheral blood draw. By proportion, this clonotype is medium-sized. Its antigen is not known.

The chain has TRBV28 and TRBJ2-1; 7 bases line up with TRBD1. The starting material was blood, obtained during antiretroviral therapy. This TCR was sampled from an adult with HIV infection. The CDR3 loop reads CASSPEGAVHNEQFF. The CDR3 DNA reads TGTGCCAGCAGTCCAGAGGGGGCCGTCCACAATGAGCAGTTCTTC.